This is a list of T cell receptor beta chains from one sample in a study of blood T cell repertoires in COVID-19. Data came from immunoSEQ multiplex PCR; TCRdb stores just in-frame clones and leaves some out. The sample yields 200,000 to 250,000 clones, approximately 83% seen once. Sequencing was done on a sample of peripheral blood. The receptor set was obtained from a woman in her 30s who had recovered from COVID-19. Both conserved end residues are part of each CDR3. Each record gives: J gene, V gene, D gene, clone size, CDR3 protein, CDR3 DNA. The D gene is left open where the match is weak. The size entry is marked missing in some rows and otherwise reads once, few, many or a size class.

j_gene: TRBJ2-7
v_gene: TRBV10-1
d_gene: -
abundance: -
CDR3aa: CATVTYEQYF
CDR3nt: TGCGCCACCGTAACCTACGAGCAGTACTTC

j_gene: TRBJ2-3
v_gene: TRBV27
d_gene: -
abundance: -
CDR3aa: CASRMKGLSTDTQYF
CDR3nt: TGTGCCAGCAGGATGAAGGGACTGTCCACAGATACGCAGTATTTT

j_gene: TRBJ2-3
v_gene: TRBV4-1
d_gene: TRBD2
abundance: -
CDR3aa: CASSRELAGGADTQYF
CDR3nt: TGCGCCAGCAGCCGCGAGCTAGCGGGGGGTGCAGATACGCAGTATTTT

j_gene: TRBJ1-5
v_gene: TRBV6-5
d_gene: TRBD1
abundance: once
CDR3aa: CASTTGANQPQHF
CDR3nt: TGTGCCAGTACGACAGGGGCTAATCAGCCCCAGCATTTT

j_gene: TRBJ1-5
v_gene: TRBV19
d_gene: TRBD1
abundance: -
CDR3aa: CASRTGDQPQHF
CDR3nt: TGTGCCAGCCGGACAGGGGATCAGCCCCAGCATTTT

j_gene: TRBJ1-1
v_gene: TRBV19
d_gene: -
abundance: -
CDR3aa: CASSTPRRGATEAFF
CDR3nt: TGTGCCAGTAGTACCCCGCGGAGGGGTGCCACTGAAGCTTTCTTT

j_gene: TRBJ2-1
v_gene: TRBV11-2
d_gene: -
abundance: once
CDR3aa: CASSLELTYNEQFF
CDR3nt: TGTGCCAGCAGCTTAGAGTTGACTTACAATGAGCAGTTCTTC

j_gene: TRBJ1-1
v_gene: TRBV9
d_gene: TRBD1
abundance: -
CDR3aa: CASSEQGGTEAFF
CDR3nt: TGTGCCAGCAGCGAACAGGGGGGAACTGAAGCTTTCTTT

j_gene: TRBJ2-2
v_gene: TRBV7-8
d_gene: TRBD2
abundance: -
CDR3aa: CASSSRLAGGLGELFF
CDR3nt: TGTGCCAGCAGCTCTAGACTAGCGGGGGGCCTCGGGGAGCTGTTTTTT

j_gene: TRBJ1-5
v_gene: TRBV6-5
d_gene: -
abundance: -
CDR3aa: CASSYSGGTGVVQHF
CDR3nt: TGTGCCAGCAGTTACTCGGGAGGGACGGGGGTGGTCCAGCATTTT

j_gene: TRBJ2-3
v_gene: TRBV27
d_gene: -
abundance: -
CDR3aa: CASTYRATDTQYF
CDR3nt: TGTGCCAGCACCTACAGGGCCACAGATACGCAGTATTTT

j_gene: TRBJ2-3
v_gene: TRBV4-1
d_gene: TRBD2
abundance: -
CDR3aa: CASSQTSGGALDTQYF
CDR3nt: TGCGCCAGCAGCCAAACGAGCGGGGGGGCCTTAGATACGCAGTATTTT

j_gene: TRBJ2-2
v_gene: TRBV2
d_gene: -
abundance: -
CDR3aa: CASGGYTGELFF
CDR3nt: TGTGCCAGCGGGGGGTACACCGGGGAGCTGTTTTTT

j_gene: TRBJ2-7
v_gene: TRBV11-3
d_gene: TRBD1
abundance: -
CDR3aa: CASSSSGTGGEQYF
CDR3nt: TGTGCCAGCAGCTCCTCCGGGACAGGGGGCGAGCAGTACTTC

j_gene: TRBJ2-5
v_gene: TRBV4-3
d_gene: TRBD1
abundance: -
CDR3aa: CASSQRRGTGYQETQYF
CDR3nt: TGCGCCAGCAGCCAAAGGAGAGGGACAGGGTACCAAGAGACCCAGTACTTC

j_gene: TRBJ1-1
v_gene: TRBV9
d_gene: -
abundance: once
CDR3aa: CASSAPGNTEAFF
CDR3nt: TGTGCCAGCAGCGCACCAGGGAACACTGAAGCTTTCTTT

j_gene: TRBJ1-6
v_gene: TRBV2
d_gene: TRBD1
abundance: -
CDR3aa: CASRGLDRDNSPLHF
CDR3nt: TGTGCCAGCAGGGGACTGGACAGGGATAATTCACCCCTCCACTTT

j_gene: TRBJ2-1
v_gene: TRBV18
d_gene: TRBD1
abundance: -
CDR3aa: CASSPGTDNEQFF
CDR3nt: TGTGCCAGCTCACCAGGGACAGACAATGAGCAGTTCTTC

j_gene: TRBJ2-5
v_gene: TRBV7-2
d_gene: -
abundance: -
CDR3aa: CASSRDRGETQYF
CDR3nt: TGTGCCAGCAGCCGAGACCGGGGGGAGACCCAGTACTTC

j_gene: TRBJ2-7
v_gene: TRBV4-3
d_gene: TRBD1
abundance: -
CDR3aa: CASSRGTGGIYEQYF
CDR3nt: TGCGCCAGCAGCCGCGGGACAGGGGGTATCTACGAGCAGTACTTC

j_gene: TRBJ2-3
v_gene: TRBV4-1
d_gene: TRBD2
abundance: -
CDR3aa: CASSPEAGGWSGTDTQYF
CDR3nt: TGCGCCAGCAGCCCGGAGGCGGGGGGGTGGTCTGGCACAGATACGCAGTATTTT

j_gene: TRBJ2-7
v_gene: TRBV2
d_gene: TRBD1
abundance: few
CDR3aa: CASRENRDRDSYEQYF
CDR3nt: TGTGCCAGCAGGGAAAACCGGGACAGGGACTCCTACGAGCAGTACTTC

j_gene: TRBJ1-1
v_gene: TRBV5-1
d_gene: -
abundance: -
CDR3aa: CASSRGSATEAFF
CDR3nt: TGCGCCAGCAGCCGCGGGTCGGCCACTGAAGCTTTCTTT

j_gene: TRBJ1-1
v_gene: TRBV12-3/TRBV12-4
d_gene: -
abundance: -
CDR3aa: CASTPWAGSEAFF
CDR3nt: TGTGCCAGCACCCCATGGGCAGGTTCTGAAGCTTTCTTT

j_gene: TRBJ1-4
v_gene: TRBV2
d_gene: TRBD1
abundance: -
CDR3aa: CASSRETGTNEKLFF
CDR3nt: TGTGCCAGCAGTCGCGAGACAGGGACTAATGAAAAACTGTTTTTT

j_gene: TRBJ1-4
v_gene: TRBV5-6
d_gene: -
abundance: -
CDR3aa: CASSLAGANEKLFF
CDR3nt: TGTGCCAGCAGCTTGGCAGGGGCCAATGAAAAACTGTTTTTT

j_gene: TRBJ1-2
v_gene: TRBV11-2
d_gene: -
abundance: -
CDR3aa: CASSLDEGGYGYTF
CDR3nt: TGTGCCAGCAGCTTAGATGAGGGGGGGTATGGCTACACCTTC

j_gene: TRBJ2-6
v_gene: TRBV19
d_gene: -
abundance: -
CDR3aa: CASRPGSGANVLTF
CDR3nt: TGTGCCAGTAGACCGGGCTCTGGGGCCAACGTCCTGACTTTC

j_gene: TRBJ1-2
v_gene: TRBV6-1
d_gene: -
abundance: -
CDR3aa: CASSEPGEPRAHGYTF
CDR3nt: TGTGCCAGCAGCGAACCAGGGGAACCAAGGGCTCACGGCTACACCTTC

j_gene: TRBJ1-1
v_gene: TRBV5-6
d_gene: TRBD1
abundance: -
CDR3aa: CASSHRGDFDTEAFF
CDR3nt: TGTGCCAGCAGCCACAGGGGGGATTTCGACACTGAAGCTTTCTTT

j_gene: TRBJ1-2
v_gene: TRBV27
d_gene: TRBD1
abundance: -
CDR3aa: CASTDASTGDLYGYTF
CDR3nt: TGTGCCAGCACCGACGCCTCGACAGGGGACCTCTATGGCTACACCTTC

j_gene: TRBJ2-7
v_gene: TRBV27
d_gene: TRBD2
abundance: -
CDR3aa: CASSSYVAGGRAYEQYF
CDR3nt: TGTGCCAGCAGTTCATACGTAGCGGGGGGCCGAGCCTACGAGCAGTACTTC

j_gene: TRBJ2-2
v_gene: TRBV2
d_gene: -
abundance: once
CDR3aa: CASSERGREDTGELFF
CDR3nt: TGTGCCAGCAGTGAACGGGGAAGGGAAGACACCGGGGAGCTGTTTTTT

j_gene: TRBJ2-7
v_gene: TRBV5-4
d_gene: TRBD2
abundance: few
CDR3aa: CASSLTFGTRVPYEQYF
CDR3nt: TGTGCCAGCAGCTTGACTTTTGGGACTAGAGTTCCCTACGAGCAGTACTTC

j_gene: TRBJ2-7
v_gene: TRBV3-1/TRBV3-2
d_gene: TRBD1
abundance: -
CDR3aa: CASSLPGTGSYEQYF
CDR3nt: TGTGCCAGCAGCCTACCCGGGACAGGGTCCTACGAGCAGTACTTC

j_gene: TRBJ1-2
v_gene: TRBV5-1
d_gene: -
abundance: -
CDR3aa: CASSLASGGSYGYTF
CDR3nt: TGCGCCAGCAGCTTGGCCTCTGGGGGCAGCTATGGCTACACCTTC

j_gene: TRBJ2-2
v_gene: TRBV6-5
d_gene: -
abundance: -
CDR3aa: CATGPGAWNTGELFF
CDR3nt: TGTGCCACCGGACCAGGGGCTTGGAACACCGGGGAGCTGTTTTTT

j_gene: TRBJ2-1
v_gene: TRBV7-2
d_gene: TRBD1
abundance: -
CDR3aa: CASSSGTGLYNEQFF
CDR3nt: TGTGCCAGCAGCTCCGGGACAGGGCTTTACAATGAGCAGTTCTTC

j_gene: TRBJ2-2
v_gene: TRBV5-4
d_gene: TRBD2
abundance: -
CDR3aa: CASRAAGGAGELFF
CDR3nt: TGTGCCAGCAGGGCAGCGGGGGGGGCCGGGGAGCTGTTTTTT

j_gene: TRBJ2-1
v_gene: TRBV19
d_gene: -
abundance: once
CDR3aa: CASTQEGAGPLARHRQFF
CDR3nt: TGTGCCAGTACTCAAGAGGGCGCCGGGCCCCTCGCAAGGCATCGACAGTTCTTC

j_gene: TRBJ2-7
v_gene: TRBV9
d_gene: -
abundance: -
CDR3aa: CASSRGNSYEQYF
CDR3nt: TGTGCCAGCAGCAGGGGGAACTCCTACGAGCAGTACTTC

j_gene: TRBJ2-1
v_gene: TRBV5-1
d_gene: TRBD2
abundance: -
CDR3aa: CASSLGRTSGGANNEQFF
CDR3nt: TGCGCCAGCAGCTTGGGACGGACTAGCGGGGGGGCTAACAATGAGCAGTTCTTC

j_gene: TRBJ1-6
v_gene: TRBV13
d_gene: -
abundance: once
CDR3aa: CASSSDPMRNSPLHF
CDR3nt: TGTGCCAGCAGCTCAGACCCCATGCGGAATTCACCCCTCCACTTT

j_gene: TRBJ2-7
v_gene: TRBV6-5
d_gene: -
abundance: -
CDR3aa: CASSIRTPPSEQYF
CDR3nt: TGTGCCAGCAGTATTCGGACTCCTCCCTCCGAGCAGTACTTC

j_gene: TRBJ1-2
v_gene: TRBV9
d_gene: TRBD1
abundance: -
CDR3aa: CASSSHHRDRGLQAPGYTF
CDR3nt: TGTGCCAGCAGCTCCCATCACCGGGACAGGGGGCTTCAAGCGCCTGGCTACACCTTC

j_gene: TRBJ2-7
v_gene: TRBV5-1
d_gene: TRBD1
abundance: -
CDR3aa: CASSGSPGQGWQYF
CDR3nt: TGCGCCAGCAGCGGATCGCCGGGACAGGGCTGGCAGTACTTC